Sequencing of this T cell receptor (beta chain) was carried out in a study of blood T cell repertoires in COVID-19. CDR1 SGHTS and CDR2 YDEGEE come from the germline V gene. The CDR3 covers 16 residues. V lost 4 bases and J lost 4; bases outside the gene matches: 4. Repertoires were generated with immunoSEQ multiplex PCR, while TCRdb's copy carries only in-frame clones and drops some. The sample lists approximately 200,000 clones, under 90% seen once, with roughly 5% in the top ten. The chain uses TRBV5-8 and TRBJ2-3; 15 positions match TRBD2. The origin of this receptor is a woman aged 55-75 years who had recovered from COVID-19. Input material: peripheral blood. CDR3 coding DNA: TGTGCCAGCAGCCCGAGGACTAGCGGGGGGGCAGATACGCAGTATTTT. This translates into CASSPRTSGGADTQYF.